Below are 28 T cell receptor beta chains sequenced from a single sample in a study of blood T cell repertoires in COVID-19. TCRdb's table, derived via immunoSEQ multiplex PCR, lists solely in-frame clones and lacks some. The sample gives 150,000 to 200,000 clones, about 80% of which show up once; 6% to 8% is in the top ten. The sequenced sample was peripheral blood. These TCRs come from a human donor with acute or convalescent COVID-19. The donor label of this sample is uncertain.

The chain recombines TRBV7-6 with TRBJ2-5; 8 bases map to TRBD1. The CDR3 runs to 17 residues. Germline V gives CDR1 SGHVS, CDR2 FNYEAQ. Trimming removed 1 base from V and 5 bases from J; junction bases left unmatched: 12. This CDR3 is CASSLDGWSGGRETQYF. The CDR3 nucleotides are TGTGCCAGCAGCTTAGACGGGTGGTCAGGGGGCAGGGAGACCCAGTACTTC.

V gene TRBV7-8 combines with J gene TRBJ1-6; 7 bases agree with TRBD1. CDR3 length: 16 amino acids. The germline CDR1 and CDR2 sequences are SGHVS and FQNEAQ. J gave up 1 base and V 5 bases, and 5 bases lay outside the gene matches. The CDR3 reads CASSLDRESYNSPLHF. CDR3 nucleotide sequence: TGTGCCAGCAGCCTCGACAGGGAATCCTATAATTCACCCCTCCACTTT.

This clone was picked up a small number of times. The J gene is TRBJ1-4, the V gene TRBV25-1, with D possibly matching TRBD1 (6 bases). Looked up from germline, CDR1 is MGHDK and CDR2 is SYGVNS. The V gene lost 3 bases and the J gene lost 7 bases, with 15 bases spanning the gap. The CDR3 is 15 residues long. DNA of the CDR3: TGTGCCAGCAGTGACGAGAGGGGGTTAGGTGAAAAACTGTTTTTT. Residues: CASSDERGLGEKLFF. Filled out from reference TRBV25-1 and TRBJ1-4, the complete variable domain reads EADIYQTPRYLVIGTGKKITLECSQTMGHDKMYWYQQDPGMELHLIHYSYGVNSTEKGDLSSESTVSRIRTEHFPLTLESARPSHTSQYLCASSDERGLGEKLFFGSGTQLSVL.

This chain connects TRBV19 to TRBJ2-1, with 10 bases identical to TRBD2. The germline CDR1 and CDR2 sequences are LNHDA and SQIVND (reference sequence). This CDR3 spans 20 amino acids. Germline trimming cut 1 base from V and 2 bases from J; bases unmatched to any gene: 14. As DNA, the CDR3 is TGTGCCAGTAGTATAGGGTTAGCGGGAGGTCGGGCCCGAACCTACAATGAGCAGTTCTTC. Residues: CASSIGLAGGRARTYNEQFF.

The gene calls are TRBV11-2 and TRBJ2-2; D may be TRBD1 (5 bases). Germline CDR1 and CDR2: SGHAT and FQNNGV. This CDR3 contains 14 residues. The V end lost 5 bases, the J end lost 6 bases, and 13 bases lay between the germline ends. The CDR3 bases are TGTGCCAGCAGCGGGGCGGTGGGCGCCGGGGAGCTGTTTTTT. Protein sequence: CASSGAVGAGELFF.

The J gene is TRBJ2-1, the V gene TRBV19, with D maybe TRBD2 (6 bases). The CDR3 loop spans 14 amino acids. V lost 6 bases to trimming and J lost 8 bases, with 17 bases between them. Germline CDR1 is LNHDA and CDR2 is SQIVND (reference sequence). The DNA of the CDR3 is TGTGCCAGTAGGAGCGTCGGGGGACTCGATGAGCAGTTCTTC. Encoded protein: CASRSVGGLDEQFF.

Regarding this clone: Additional DNA sequences in this sample encode the identical CDR3. The chain combines TRBV7-2 with TRBJ1-1, with 7 bases aligning to TRBD1. The junction had 5 bases not matched to a gene; V was cut back by 5 bases and J by 2 bases. This CDR3 comprises 14 residues. The germline CDR1 and CDR2 sequences are SGHTA and FQGNSA. CDR3 sequence (DNA): TGTGCCAGCAGCCTGGGACAGACCAACACTGAAGCTTTCTTT. Encoded protein: CASSLGQTNTEAFF.

The chain employs TRBV6-5 and TRBJ1-5, with 7 positions matching TRBD1. Per the germline V gene, CDR1 is MNHEY and CDR2 is SVGAGI. This CDR3 region has 14 residues. V was clipped by 5 bases and J by 4 bases; unmatched bases: 5. The CDR3 region has the DNA TGTGCCAGCAGTCTTGACAGGGAGAATCAGCCCCAGCATTTT. Its protein is CASSLDRENQPQHF.

As regards this clone: Other DNA sequences from this sample encode an identical CDR3 as well. V and J are TRBV3-1 (or the pseudogene TRBV3-2) and TRBJ1-5; TRBD1 matches at 11 bases. The CDR3 totals 14 residues. V shed 4 bases and J 7 bases; nucleotides not matched to a gene: 3. Germline CDR1 and CDR2: LGHDT and YNNKEL (reference sequence). The CDR3 sequence is CASSPGTGGQPQHF. The DNA for the CDR3 is TGTGCCAGCAGCCCGGGGACAGGGGGACAGCCCCAGCATTTT.

The V gene is TRBV14, the J gene TRBJ2-2; TRBD1 agrees at 8 bases. CDR1 and CDR2 (germline): SGHDN, FVKESK. V trimming: 2 bases; J trimming: 1 base; junction bases outside the gene matches: 6. This CDR3 region has 17 residues. The CDR3 is CASSQWVGTGNTGELFF. CDR3 nucleotide sequence: TGTGCCAGCAGCCAATGGGTAGGGACAGGGAACACCGGGGAGCTGTTTTTT.

Worth noting for this clone: This sample also contains other DNA sequences that code for the same CDR3. V and J are TRBV18 and TRBJ2-2, with 12 bases identical to TRBD2. The germline CDR1 and CDR2 sequences are KGHSH and LQKENI. The CDR3 consists of 17 residues. Trimming at V came to 3 bases and at J to 0 bases, leaving 2 bases not matched to a gene. The CDR3 sequence is CASSPGLAGPNTGELFF. CDR3 DNA sequence: TGTGCCAGCTCACCCGGACTAGCGGGGCCGAACACCGGGGAGCTGTTTTTT.

This clone showed up just a few times. The chain recombines TRBV12-3 or TRBV12-4 with TRBJ1-2; D perhaps matches TRBD1 (5 bases). The CDR3 length is 13 residues. V shed 4 bases and J shed 8 bases, with 14 bases lying between them. CDR3 DNA: TGTGCCAGCAGTTACCAGGGTGCAGGGGGCTACACCTTC. Its translation: CASSYQGAGGYTF.

The chain couples TRBV24-1 to TRBJ2-5; 11 positions agree with TRBD2. The CDR3 contains 16 residues. Germline CDR1 is KGHDR and CDR2 is SFDVKD. The J segment lost 1 base and the V segment lost 4 bases, leaving 4 bases of the junction unmatched. The CDR3 region has the DNA TGTGCCACCAGTGAGTTAGCGGGAGGGCTCCAAGAGACCCAGTACTTC. Translating gives CATSELAGGLQETQYF.

This clone was recorded once. As DNA, the CDR3 is TGTGCCAGCAGCCCGCGACTAGCCCCCTACAATGAGCAGTTCTTC. Protein: CASSPRLAPYNEQFF. The chain links TRBV11-2 to TRBJ2-1, with 7 bases fitting TRBD2. The trim removed 5 bases at V and 2 bases at J, leaving 6 bases unmatched. There are 15 residues in the CDR3. The V gene's germline CDR1 is SGHAT and CDR2 FQNNGV.

Note on this clone: This specimen includes other DNA sequences encoding the same CDR3. The chain couples TRBV28 to TRBJ2-7, with D possibly matching TRBD1 (5 bases). Trimming shortened V by 2 bases and J by 4 bases, and 6 bases separated the two germline ends. Germline V CDR1 and CDR2: MDHEN, SYDVKM. CDR3 size: 12 residues. CDR3 in amino acids: CASSLRGYEQYF. The CDR3 coding sequence is TGTGCCAGCAGTTTAAGGGGATACGAGCAGTACTTC. Full variable domain (missing parts from reference TRBV28 and TRBJ2-7): DVKVTQSSRYLVKRTGEKVFLECVQDMDHENMFWYRQDPGLGLRLIYFSYDVKMKEKGDIPEGYSVSREKKERFSLILESASTNQTSMYLCASSLRGYEQYFGPGTRLTVT.

The chain combines TRBV5-1 with TRBJ1-1; D might be TRBD1 (6 bases). The CDR3 totals 13 residues. V lost 6 bases, J lost 2 bases, and 11 bases lay in between. From germline, CDR1 is SGHRS and CDR2 YFSETQ. In DNA form, the CDR3 reads TGCGCCAGCACCCGGGACACCAACACTGAAGCTTTCTTT. Residues: CASTRDTNTEAFF. Looking up the rest from reference TRBV5-1 and TRBJ1-1 gives the full variable domain: KAGVTQTPRYLIKTRGQQVTLSCSPISGHRSVSWYQQTPGQGLQFLFEYFSETQRNKGNFPGRFSGRQFSNSRSEMNVSTLELGDSALYLCASTRDTNTEAFFGQGTRLTVV.

This rearrangement joins TRBV5-1 to TRBJ1-1; possible D gene TRBD1, 5 bases. The germline V gene has CDR1 SGHRS and CDR2 YFSETQ. Deletions cut 3 bases from V and 1 base from J, with 13 bases between. CDR3 size: 15 residues. CDR3 amino acids: CASSSGGLANTEAFF. CDR3 bases: TGCGCCAGCAGCTCGGGGGGGTTGGCGAACACTGAAGCTTTCTTT.

The chain uses TRBV19 and TRBJ2-3; 8 bases fit TRBD2. This CDR3 region has 15 residues. CDR1 LNHDA and CDR2 SQIVND come from the germline V gene (reference sequence). J was trimmed by 2 bases and V by 6 bases; bases with no gene match: 7. The CDR3 sequence is CASRETSGSTDTQYF. DNA of the CDR3: TGTGCCAGTAGGGAAACTAGCGGATCCACAGATACGCAGTATTTT.

The chain combines TRBV28 with TRBJ2-3; 16 positions agree with TRBD2. J was trimmed by 3 bases and V by 11 bases; bases with no gene match: 8. Per the germline V gene, CDR1 is MDHEN and CDR2 is SYDVKM. The CDR3 has 16 residues. The DNA for the CDR3 is TGTGCCGCGGGACTAGCGGGAGGGCCAACGACAGATACGCAGTATTTT. Translation: CAAGLAGGPTTDTQYF.

This clone showed up just once. The chain links TRBV10-2 to TRBJ1-5; the match to TRBD1 covers 8 bases. With 4 bases clipped from V and 7 bases from J, the junction kept 9 bases outside the gene matches. Germline V gene sequence: CDR1 WSHSY, CDR2 SAAADI. The CDR3 loop spans 15 amino acids. DNA of the CDR3: TGCGCCAGCAGTGCCGACAGGGGCCCCGGACAGCCCCAGCATTTT. Translating it yields CASSADRGPGQPQHF.

V gene TRBV11-2 combines with J gene TRBJ1-6; no reliable D call. CDR3 length: 15 amino acids. Deletions cut 1 base from V and 4 bases from J, with 8 bases between. Per the germline V gene, CDR1 is SGHAT and CDR2 is FQNNGV. The CDR3: CASSLVGSYNSPLHF. In DNA form, the CDR3 reads TGTGCCAGCAGCTTAGTGGGCTCTTATAATTCACCCCTCCACTTT.

The gene calls are TRBV15 and TRBJ2-7; 7 nucleotides match TRBD1. Per the germline V gene, CDR1 is LNHNV and CDR2 is YYDKDF (reference sequence). V lost 4 bases and J lost 3; bases outside the gene matches: 6. The CDR3 has 14 residues. The CDR3 region has the DNA TGTGCCACCAGCATCAACAGGGGTAGCTACGAGCAGTACTTC. It encodes CATSINRGSYEQYF. Complete variable domain (other parts from reference TRBV15 and TRBJ2-7): DAMVIQNPRYQVTQFGKPVTLSCSQTLNHNVMYWYQQKSSQAPKLLFHYYDKDFNNEADTPDNFQSRRPNTSFCFLDIRSPGLGDTAMYLCATSINRGSYEQYFGPGTRLTVT.

V usage is TRBV7-2 and J usage is TRBJ1-2, with D possibly matching TRBD1 (5 bases). V was pared by 1 base and J by 2 bases, with 8 bases between. The length of the CDR3 is 14 residues. From germline, CDR1 is SGHTA and CDR2 FQGNSA. This CDR3 reads CASSLGGTNYGYTF. DNA for the CDR3: TGTGCCAGCAGCTTAGGGGGCACAAACTATGGCTACACCTTC.

The V gene is TRBV4-3, the J gene TRBJ1-1; TRBD1 agrees at 8 bases. Germline V lookup: CDR1 LGHNA, CDR2 YSLEER. The CDR3 spans 13 residues. Trimming took 6 bases from V and 5 from J; bases not matched to a gene: 5. The CDR3 sequence is CASRGQGSTEAFF. CDR3 DNA: TGCGCCAGCAGAGGACAGGGAAGTACTGAAGCTTTCTTT.

The chain recombines TRBV24-1 with TRBJ2-2; D may be TRBD2 (5 bases). Trimming pared 7 bases from V and 4 bases from J, leaving 12 bases between. CDR1 is KGHDR and CDR2 is SFDVKD in the germline V gene. This CDR3 is built from 14 residues. The CDR3 protein is CATSPTRPTGELFF. DNA for the CDR3: TGTGCCACCAGCCCAACTAGACCCACCGGGGAGCTGTTTTTT.

The chain employs TRBV30 and TRBJ1-6; D is possibly TRBD1 (5 bases). The CDR3 totals 13 residues. Looked up from germline, CDR1 is GTSNPN and CDR2 is SVGIG (reference sequence). The germline V and J ends were trimmed by 2 bases and 7 bases, with 9 bases remaining between them. The CDR3 bases are TGTGCCTGGAGTAAAGGGGCAAATTCACCCCTCCACTTT. Amino acid sequence: CAWSKGANSPLHF.

The gene calls are TRBV5-4 and TRBJ2-5; 8 positions agree with TRBD1. With 2 bases clipped from V and 3 bases from J, the junction kept 6 bases outside the gene matches. Per germline, CDR1 SGHNT and CDR2 YYREEE (reference sequence). CDR3 length equals 15 residues. CDR3 bases: TGTGCCAGCAGCTTCGGACAGGGAGGAAAAGAGACCCAGTACTTC. This translates into CASSFGQGGKETQYF. The variable domain in full, completed from reference TRBV5-4 and TRBJ2-5, reads ETGVTQSPTHLIKTRGQQVTLRCSSQSGHNTVSWYQQALGQGPQFIFQYYREEENGRGNFPPRFSGLQFPNYSSELNVNALELDDSALYLCASSFGQGGKETQYFGPGTRLLVL.

The chain recombines TRBV30 with TRBJ2-2; 7 nucleotides line up with TRBD2. The CDR3 is 14 amino acids. Trimming at V came to 5 bases and at J to 4 bases, leaving 7 bases not matched to a gene. Per the germline V gene, CDR1 is GTSNPN and CDR2 is SVGIG (reference sequence). DNA for the CDR3: TGTGCCTGGTTTTATGGGGGGGGCACCGGGGAGCTGTTTTTT. Its protein is CAWFYGGGTGELFF.